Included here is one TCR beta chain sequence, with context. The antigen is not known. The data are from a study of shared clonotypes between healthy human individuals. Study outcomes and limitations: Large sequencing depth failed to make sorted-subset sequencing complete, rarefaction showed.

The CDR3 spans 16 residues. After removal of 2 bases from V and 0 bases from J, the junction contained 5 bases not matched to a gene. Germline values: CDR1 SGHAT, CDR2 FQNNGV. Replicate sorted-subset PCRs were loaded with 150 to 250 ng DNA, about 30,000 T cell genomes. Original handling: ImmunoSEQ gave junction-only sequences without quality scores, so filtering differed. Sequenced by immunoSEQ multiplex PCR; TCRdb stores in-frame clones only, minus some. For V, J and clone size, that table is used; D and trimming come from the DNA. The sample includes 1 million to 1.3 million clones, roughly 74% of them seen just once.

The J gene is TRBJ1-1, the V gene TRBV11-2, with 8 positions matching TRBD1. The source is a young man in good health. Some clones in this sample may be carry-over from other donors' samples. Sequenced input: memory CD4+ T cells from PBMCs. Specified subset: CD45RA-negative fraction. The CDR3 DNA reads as TGTGCCAGCAGCTTATACAGGGGGGAACTGAACACTGAAGCTTTCTTT. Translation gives CASSLYRGELNTEAFF.